One sample yielded the 5 T cell receptor beta chains listed below, sequenced in a study of blood T cell repertoires in COVID-19. Only in-frame clones appear in the TCRdb table, and some are missing; sequencing was by immunoSEQ multiplex PCR. The table has roughly 230,000 clones, about 79% seen once. The sequencing input was PBMCs or T cells enriched from blood (not recorded which). The receptor source for this set is a woman aged 55-70 years who had recovered from COVID-19.

The V and J genes are TRBV19 and TRBJ1-1; 8 bases map to TRBD1. CDR1 and CDR2 from the germline V gene are LNHDA and SQIVND (reference sequence). This CDR3 is built from 13 residues. V lost 5 bases to trimming and J lost 4 bases; unmatched junction nucleotides: 3. The CDR3 region is CASSQGASTEAFF. CDR3 nucleotides: TGTGCCAGTAGTCAGGGGGCGTCCACTGAAGCTTTCTTT. Drawing the rest from reference TRBV19 and TRBJ1-1, the complete variable domain is DGGITQSPKYLFRKEGQNVTLSCEQNLNHDAMYWYRQDPGQGLRLIYYSQIVNDFQKGDIAEGYSVSREKKESFPLTVTSAQKNPTAFYLCASSQGASTEAFFGQGTRLTVV.

The V and J genes are TRBV5-6 and TRBJ2-3; the match to TRBD2 covers 7 bases. CDR1 and CDR2 from the germline V gene are SGHDT and YYEEEE. J was trimmed by 4 bases and V by 4 bases; bases with no gene match: 6. The CDR3 totals 14 residues. CDR3 DNA sequence: TGTGCCAGCAGCGAGGAGGGAGGGGCAGATACGCAGTATTTT. It codes for CASSEEGGADTQYF. Complete variable domain (other parts from reference TRBV5-6 and TRBJ2-3): DAGVTQSPTHLIKTRGQQVTLRCSPKSGHDTVSWYQQALGQGPQFIFQYYEEEERQRGNFPDRFSGHQFPNYSSELNVNALLLGDSALYLCASSEEGGADTQYFGPGTRLTVL.

This clone was detected only once. V is TRBV5-6 and J is TRBJ2-7; weak D call: TRBD1 (5 bases). Trimming took 3 bases from V and 4 from J, leaving 11 bases between them. Germline CDR1 is SGHDT and CDR2 is YYEEEE. The CDR3 has 13 amino acids. The DNA for the CDR3 is TGTGCCAGCAGCTATGTGGCAGGGTACGAGCAGTACTTC. This translates into CASSYVAGYEQYF.

This clone occurred once. This chain joins TRBV2 and TRBJ2-1; 14 bases match TRBD2. The CDR3 spans 18 residues. Germline loops: CDR1 SNHLY, CDR2 FYNNEI. The ends lost 6 bases at V and 5 bases at J; junction bases unmatched: 12. The CDR3 bases are TGTGCCAGCAGAGGGGGACTAGCGGGAGCTCAACTCCACAATGAGCAGTTCTTC. It yields the protein CASRGGLAGAQLHNEQFF.

This chain connects TRBV6-5 to TRBJ2-3; TRBD1 is a possible D gene (6 bases). The CDR3 is 15 amino acids. V was shortened by 6 bases and J by 2 bases, with 15 bases between the two germline ends. The V gene's germline CDR1 is MNHEY and CDR2 SVGAGI. Here the CDR3 DNA reads TGTGCCAGCAGGAAGGACAGAATTAACACAGATACGCAGTATTTT. Translation gives CASRKDRINTDTQYF.